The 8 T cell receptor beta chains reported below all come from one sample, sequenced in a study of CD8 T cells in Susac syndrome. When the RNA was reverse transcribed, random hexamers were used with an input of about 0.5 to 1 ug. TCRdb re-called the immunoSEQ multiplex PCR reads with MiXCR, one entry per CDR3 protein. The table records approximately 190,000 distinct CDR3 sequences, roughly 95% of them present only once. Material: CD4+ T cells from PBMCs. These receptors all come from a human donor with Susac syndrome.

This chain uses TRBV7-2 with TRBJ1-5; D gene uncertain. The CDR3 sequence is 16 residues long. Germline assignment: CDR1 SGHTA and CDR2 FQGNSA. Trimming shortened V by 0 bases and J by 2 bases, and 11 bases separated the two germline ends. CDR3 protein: CASSLALGSGNQPQHF. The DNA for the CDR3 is TGTGCCAGCAGCTTAGCGTTGGGATCGGGCAATCAGCCCCAGCATTTT. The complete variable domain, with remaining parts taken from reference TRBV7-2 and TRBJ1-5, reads GAGVSQSPSNKVTEKGKDVELRCDPISGHTALYWYRQSLGQGLEFLIYFQGNSAPDKSGLPSDRFSAERTGGSVSTLTIQRTQQEDSAVYLCASSLALGSGNQPQHFGDGTRLSIL.

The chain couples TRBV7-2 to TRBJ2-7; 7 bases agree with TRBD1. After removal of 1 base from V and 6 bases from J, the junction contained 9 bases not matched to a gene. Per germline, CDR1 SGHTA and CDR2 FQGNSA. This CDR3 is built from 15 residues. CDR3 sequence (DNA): TGTGCCAGCAGCTTAGATCAGGGGGTTCCAACCGAGCAGTACTTC. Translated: CASSLDQGVPTEQYF.

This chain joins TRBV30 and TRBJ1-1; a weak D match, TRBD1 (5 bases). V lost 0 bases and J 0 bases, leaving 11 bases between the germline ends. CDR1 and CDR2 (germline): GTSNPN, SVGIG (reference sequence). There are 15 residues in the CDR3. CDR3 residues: CAWSVLWGLNTEAFF. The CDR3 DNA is TGTGCCTGGAGTGTATTATGGGGCTTGAACACTGAAGCTTTCTTT.

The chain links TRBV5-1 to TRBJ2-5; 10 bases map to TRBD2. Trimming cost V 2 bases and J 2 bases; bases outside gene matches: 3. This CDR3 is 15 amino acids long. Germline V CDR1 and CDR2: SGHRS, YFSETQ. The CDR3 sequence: CASSFLAGEQETQYF. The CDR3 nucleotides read TGCGCCAGCAGCTTTCTAGCGGGGGAACAAGAGACCCAGTACTTC.

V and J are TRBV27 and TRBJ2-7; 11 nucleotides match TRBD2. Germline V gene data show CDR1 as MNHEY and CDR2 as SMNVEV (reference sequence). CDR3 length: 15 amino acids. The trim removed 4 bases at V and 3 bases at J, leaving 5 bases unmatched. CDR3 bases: TGTGCCAGCAGTTACCGACTAGCGGGGAACTACGAGCAGTACTTC. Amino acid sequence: CASSYRLAGNYEQYF.

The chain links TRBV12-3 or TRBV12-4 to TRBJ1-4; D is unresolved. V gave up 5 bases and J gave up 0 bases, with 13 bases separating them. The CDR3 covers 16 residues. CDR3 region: CASSDPPGTTNEKLFF. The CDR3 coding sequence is TGTGCCAGCAGTGATCCCCCTGGTACAACTAATGAAAAACTGTTTTTT.

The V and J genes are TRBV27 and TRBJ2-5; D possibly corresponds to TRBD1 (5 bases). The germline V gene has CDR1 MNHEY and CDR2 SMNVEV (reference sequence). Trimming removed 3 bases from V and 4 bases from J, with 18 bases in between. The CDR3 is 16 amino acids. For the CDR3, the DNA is TGTGCCAGCAGTTTTATTTTGGGCAGGGCCCTAGAGACCCAGTACTTC. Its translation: CASSFILGRALETQYF.

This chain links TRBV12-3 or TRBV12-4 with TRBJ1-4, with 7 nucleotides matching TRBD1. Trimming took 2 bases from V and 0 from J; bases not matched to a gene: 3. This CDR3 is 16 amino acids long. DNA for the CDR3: TGTGCCAGCAGTTTACAGGGGGAAGCAACTAATGAAAAACTGTTTTTT. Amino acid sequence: CASSLQGEATNEKLFF.